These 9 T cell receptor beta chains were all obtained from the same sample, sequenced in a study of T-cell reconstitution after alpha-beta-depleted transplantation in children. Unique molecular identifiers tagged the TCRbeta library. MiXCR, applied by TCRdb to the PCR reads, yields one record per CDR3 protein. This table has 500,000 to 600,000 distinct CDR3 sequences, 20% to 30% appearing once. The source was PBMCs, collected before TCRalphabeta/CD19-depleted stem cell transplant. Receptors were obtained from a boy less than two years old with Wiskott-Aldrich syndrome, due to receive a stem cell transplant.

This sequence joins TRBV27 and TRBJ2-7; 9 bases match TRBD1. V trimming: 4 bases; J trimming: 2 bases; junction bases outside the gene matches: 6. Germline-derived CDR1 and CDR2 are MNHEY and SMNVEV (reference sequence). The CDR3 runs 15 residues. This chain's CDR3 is CASSSPGQGAYEQYF. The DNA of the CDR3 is TGTGCCAGCAGTTCCCCGGGACAGGGAGCCTACGAGCAGTACTTC.

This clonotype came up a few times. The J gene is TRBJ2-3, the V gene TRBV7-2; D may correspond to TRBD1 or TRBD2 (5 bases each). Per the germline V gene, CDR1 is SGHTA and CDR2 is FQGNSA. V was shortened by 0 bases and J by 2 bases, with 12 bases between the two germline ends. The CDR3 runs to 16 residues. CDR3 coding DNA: TGTGCCAGCAGCTTAGCGGGGGTCCTCGTCACAGATACGCAGTATTTT. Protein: CASSLAGVLVTDTQYF.

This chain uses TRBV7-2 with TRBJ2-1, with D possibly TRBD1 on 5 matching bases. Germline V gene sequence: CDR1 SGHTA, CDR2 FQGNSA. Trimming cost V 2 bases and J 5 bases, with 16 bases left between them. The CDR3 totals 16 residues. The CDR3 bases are TGTGCCAGCAGCTTACCCCGGACACGGACAAACAATGAGCAGTTCTTC. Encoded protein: CASSLPRTRTNNEQFF.

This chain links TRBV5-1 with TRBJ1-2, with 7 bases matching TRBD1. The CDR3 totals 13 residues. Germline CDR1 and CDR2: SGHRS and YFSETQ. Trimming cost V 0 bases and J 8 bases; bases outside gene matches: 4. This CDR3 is CASSLVPGGGYTF. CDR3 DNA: TGCGCCAGCAGCTTGGTACCAGGGGGAGGCTACACCTTC.

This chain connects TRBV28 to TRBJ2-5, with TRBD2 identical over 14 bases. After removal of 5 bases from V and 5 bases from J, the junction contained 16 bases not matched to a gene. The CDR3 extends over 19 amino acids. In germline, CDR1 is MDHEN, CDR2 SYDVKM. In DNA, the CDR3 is TGTGCCAGCAGTCCCCGGACTAGCGGGAGGAAGGGTAGTTTGGAGACCCAGTACTTC. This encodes CASSPRTSGRKGSLETQYF.

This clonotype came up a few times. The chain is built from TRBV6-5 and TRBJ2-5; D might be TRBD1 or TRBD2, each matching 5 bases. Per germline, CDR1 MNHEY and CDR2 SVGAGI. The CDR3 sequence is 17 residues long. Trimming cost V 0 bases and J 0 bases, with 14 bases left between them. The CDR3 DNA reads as TGTGCCAGCAGTTACTCGAGGGGAAAACGGTACCAAGAGACCCAGTACTTC. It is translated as CASSYSRGKRYQETQYF.

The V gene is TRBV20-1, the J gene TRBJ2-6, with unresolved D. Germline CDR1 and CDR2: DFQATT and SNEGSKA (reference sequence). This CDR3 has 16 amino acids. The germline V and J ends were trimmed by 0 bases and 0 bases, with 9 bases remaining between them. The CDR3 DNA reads TGCAGTGCTAGAGATCGACGGATCTCTGGGGCCAACGTCCTGACTTTC. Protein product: CSARDRRISGANVLTF.

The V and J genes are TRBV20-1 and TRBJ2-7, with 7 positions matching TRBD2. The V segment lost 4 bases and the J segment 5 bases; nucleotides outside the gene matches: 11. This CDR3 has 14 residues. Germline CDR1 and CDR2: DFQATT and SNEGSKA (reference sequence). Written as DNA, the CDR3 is TGCAGTGCTACTCGGGACGGCGCGGGAGACGAGCAGTACTTC. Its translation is CSATRDGAGDEQYF.

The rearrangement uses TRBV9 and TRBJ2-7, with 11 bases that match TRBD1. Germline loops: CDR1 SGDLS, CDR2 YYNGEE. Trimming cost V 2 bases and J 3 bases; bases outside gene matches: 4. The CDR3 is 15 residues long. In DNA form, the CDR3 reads TGTGCCAGCAGCGTTTCCGGGACAGGGGGCTACGAGCAGTACTTC. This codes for CASSVSGTGGYEQYF.